This TCR beta chain was recovered during a study of blood T cell repertoires in COVID-19. About the research overall: From the United States, Italy and Spain came samples of acute and convalescent COVID-19. T cells, B-cell-depleted T cells, or PBMCs provided the cDNA or gDNA that served as material.

In the original workflow: Cell counts per sample came from amplifying reference gene primers. Method: immunoSEQ multiplex PCR; TCRdb's copy keeps in-frame clones and lacks some. The V and J calls and clone size come from that table; D and trimming were worked out from the DNA. The sample shows some 370,000 clones, roughly 90% of them seen only once. Deletions cut 2 bases from V and 6 bases from J, with 14 bases between. The CDR3 is made up of 16 amino acids. Germline V gene sequence: CDR1 SNHLY, CDR2 FYNNEI. The material sequenced was peripheral blood. V usage is TRBV2 and J usage is TRBJ1-6; D might be TRBD1 (6 bases). This receptor was identified in a man aged 35 to 55 with acute or convalescent COVID-19. CDR3 DNA sequence: TGTGCCAGCAGTGAAACGACAGGTTGGGGTAATTCACCCCTCCACTTT. Its protein is CASSETTGWGNSPLHF.